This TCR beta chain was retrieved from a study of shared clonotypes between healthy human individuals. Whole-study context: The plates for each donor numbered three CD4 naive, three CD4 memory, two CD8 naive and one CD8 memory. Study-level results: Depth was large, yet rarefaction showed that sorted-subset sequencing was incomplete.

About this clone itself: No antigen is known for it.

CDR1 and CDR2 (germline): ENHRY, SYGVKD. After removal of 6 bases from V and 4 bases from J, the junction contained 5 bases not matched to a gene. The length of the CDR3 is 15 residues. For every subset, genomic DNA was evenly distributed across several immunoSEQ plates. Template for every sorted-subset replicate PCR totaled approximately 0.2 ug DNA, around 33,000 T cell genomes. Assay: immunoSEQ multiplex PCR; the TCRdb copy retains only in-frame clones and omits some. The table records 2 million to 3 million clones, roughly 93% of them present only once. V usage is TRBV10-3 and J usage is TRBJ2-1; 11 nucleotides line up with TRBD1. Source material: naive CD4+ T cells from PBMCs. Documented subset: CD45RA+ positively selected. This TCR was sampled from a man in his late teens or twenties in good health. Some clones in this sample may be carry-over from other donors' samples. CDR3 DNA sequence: TGTGCCATCAGAGGACAGGGGGCAAATTACAATGAGCAGTTCTTC. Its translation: CAIRGQGANYNEQFF.